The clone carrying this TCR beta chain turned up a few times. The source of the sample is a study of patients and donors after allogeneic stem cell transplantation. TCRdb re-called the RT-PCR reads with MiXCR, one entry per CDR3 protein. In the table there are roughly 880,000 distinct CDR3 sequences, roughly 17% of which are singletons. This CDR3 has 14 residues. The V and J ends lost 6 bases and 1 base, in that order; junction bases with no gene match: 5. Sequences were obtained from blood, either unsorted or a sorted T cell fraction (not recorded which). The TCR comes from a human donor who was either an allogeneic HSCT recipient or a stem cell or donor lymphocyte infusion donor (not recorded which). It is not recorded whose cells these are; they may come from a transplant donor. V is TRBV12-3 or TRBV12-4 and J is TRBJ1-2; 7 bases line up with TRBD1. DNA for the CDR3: TGTGCCAGCAGACCCGGGACAGTTAACTATGGCTACACCTTC. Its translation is CASRPGTVNYGYTF.